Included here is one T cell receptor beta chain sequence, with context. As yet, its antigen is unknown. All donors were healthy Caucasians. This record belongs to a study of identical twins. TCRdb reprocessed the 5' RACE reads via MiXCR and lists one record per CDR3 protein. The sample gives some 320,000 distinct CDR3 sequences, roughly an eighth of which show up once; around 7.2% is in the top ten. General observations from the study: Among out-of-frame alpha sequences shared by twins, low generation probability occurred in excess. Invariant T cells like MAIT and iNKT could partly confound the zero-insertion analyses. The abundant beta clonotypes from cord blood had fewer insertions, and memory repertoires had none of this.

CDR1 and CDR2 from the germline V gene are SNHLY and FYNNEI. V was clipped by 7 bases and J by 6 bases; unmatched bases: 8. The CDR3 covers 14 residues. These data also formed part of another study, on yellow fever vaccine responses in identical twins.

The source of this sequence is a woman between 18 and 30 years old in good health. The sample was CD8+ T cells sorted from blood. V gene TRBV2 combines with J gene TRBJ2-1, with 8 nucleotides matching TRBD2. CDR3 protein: CASKPGLGSNEQFF. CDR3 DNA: TGTGCCAGCAAACCGGGACTAGGATCCAATGAGCAGTTCTTC.